Presented here are 21 T cell receptor beta chains from one specimen sequenced in a study of blood T cell repertoires in COVID-19. Profiling relied on immunoSEQ multiplex PCR, and the TCRdb table lists in-frame clones only, not all of them. The sample has some 150,000 clones, just over 85% seen once. The sequencing input was peripheral blood. The receptors derive from a woman between 55 and 75 years old with acute or convalescent COVID-19.

This clone was recorded a few times. J is TRBJ1-5 and V is TRBV6-2 or TRBV6-3, with D tentatively TRBD1 (5 bases). This CDR3 has 15 amino acids. The germline CDR1 and CDR2 sequences are MNHEY and SVGEGT. V dropped 4 bases and J dropped 0 bases, with 10 bases sitting between them. CDR3 bases: TGTGCCAGCAGTTCAGGGAAGGGTAGCAATCAGCCCCAGCATTTT. It is translated as CASSSGKGSNQPQHF.

The chain combines TRBV9 with TRBJ1-2, with 8 bases that match TRBD1. J was trimmed by 4 bases and V by 0 bases; bases with no gene match: 5. Per the germline V gene, CDR1 is SGDLS and CDR2 is YYNGEE. The CDR3 is 15 amino acids. CDR3 bases: TGTGCCAGCAGCGTAGGGAGGGACAGGAGCTATGGCTACACCTTC. Translated, it gives CASSVGRDRSYGYTF.

The rearrangement uses TRBV7-9 and TRBJ2-7, with 9 bases aligning to TRBD1. CDR3 length: 15 residues. From germline, CDR1 is SEHNR and CDR2 FQNEAQ (reference sequence). Losses at the gene ends were 4 bases for V and 5 bases for J; bases not matched to a gene: 9. CDR3 loop: CASSSRTGAMNEQYF. The CDR3 DNA sequence: TGTGCCAGCAGCTCTAGGACAGGGGCTATGAACGAGCAGTACTTC.

CDR3 sequence reads: CASSPLLQGAEAFF. CDR3 in DNA: TGTGCCAGCAGTCCCTTGCTGCAGGGGGCTGAAGCTTTCTTT. The chain uses TRBV28 and TRBJ1-1; 7 bases are shared with TRBD1. This CDR3 has 14 residues. Germline loops: CDR1 MDHEN, CDR2 SYDVKM. Trimming at V came to 5 bases and at J to 6 bases, leaving 9 bases not matched to a gene.

The chain has TRBV7-3 and TRBJ1-1; D is unresolved. V gave up 9 bases and J gave up 7 bases, with 9 bases separating them. The germline V gene encodes CDR1 SGHTA and CDR2 FQGTGA. This CDR3 comprises 10 residues. The CDR3 bases are TGTGCCAGTCAACTCGGTGAAGCTTTCTTT. Encoded protein: CASQLGEAFF.

The chain couples TRBV28 to TRBJ2-7; 8 nucleotides agree with TRBD2. Germline CDR1 and CDR2: MDHEN and SYDVKM. J lost 2 bases, V lost 4 bases, and 4 bases had no gene match. The CDR3 covers 14 residues. The DNA for the CDR3 is TGTGCCAGCAGTTCCCCGGGACTAGCCTACGAGCAGTACTTC. Protein sequence: CASSSPGLAYEQYF.

The CDR3 DNA sequence: TGTGCCTGGAGTTCGCGACCGAGGGACACTGAAGCTTTCTTT. It translates to CAWSSRPRDTEAFF. V and J are TRBV30 and TRBJ1-1; no definite D call. V lost 2 bases and J lost 3, with 13 bases in between. Germline V CDR1 and CDR2: GTSNPN, SVGIG (reference sequence). The CDR3 length is 14 residues.

A single count supports this clone. The genes are TRBV3-1 (or the pseudogene TRBV3-2) and TRBJ1-4; D remains ambiguous. CDR1 LGHDT and CDR2 YNNKEL come from the germline V gene (reference sequence). This CDR3 is built from 16 residues. Trimming removed 2 bases at V and 2 bases at J, with 12 bases between. The CDR3 spells CASSQSSGRTNEKLFF. Written as DNA, the CDR3 is TGTGCCAGCAGCCAATCTTCGGGTCGCACTAATGAAAAACTGTTTTTT.

The chain couples TRBV30 to TRBJ1-2; perhaps TRBD1 as D (6 bases). The CDR3 is 13 residues long. The germline V gene encodes CDR1 GTSNPN and CDR2 SVGIG (reference sequence). V lost 3 bases and J 8 bases, leaving 16 bases between the germline ends. The CDR3 spells CAWSSGEFTGYTF. DNA of the CDR3: TGTGCCTGGAGCTCAGGGGAGTTCACGGGCTACACCTTC.

This chain links TRBV11-2 with TRBJ1-1; perhaps TRBD1 as D (6 bases). Germline assignment: CDR1 SGHAT and CDR2 FQNNGV. The CDR3 has 16 residues. Trimming removed 5 bases at V and 0 bases at J, with 16 bases between. CDR3 nucleotide sequence: TGTGCCAGCAGCCCTATACAGGGATCCCTGAACACTGAAGCTTTCTTT. Its protein is CASSPIQGSLNTEAFF.

The V and J genes are TRBV19 and TRBJ2-7; D unresolved. The V gene's germline CDR1 is LNHDA and CDR2 SQIVND (reference sequence). Trimming pared 3 bases from V and 4 bases from J, leaving 13 bases between. CDR3 size: 14 residues. The CDR3, as DNA: TGTGCCAGTAGTATCTCCTCAGCGTTTTACGAGCAGTACTTC. Its protein product is CASSISSAFYEQYF.

The genes are TRBV10-3 and TRBJ1-1, with 8 bases identical to TRBD1. V lost 10 bases and J lost 0; bases outside the gene matches: 10. Germline V lookup: CDR1 ENHRY, CDR2 SYGVKD. This CDR3 has 15 amino acids. CDR3 residues: CATKDRAGMNTEAFF. DNA for the CDR3: TGTGCCACGAAGGACAGGGCGGGCATGAACACTGAAGCTTTCTTT.

The CDR3 protein is CASSTGTGGSYQPQHF. In DNA, the CDR3 is TGTGCCAGCAGTACTGGGACAGGGGGGAGTTATCAGCCCCAGCATTTT. The V call is TRBV6-6, the J call TRBJ1-5; 11 bases line up with TRBD1. CDR3 size: 16 residues. The junction had 8 bases not matched to a gene; V was cut back by 5 bases and J by 5 bases. CDR1 and CDR2 (germline): MNHNY, SVGAGI (reference sequence).

A few counts support this clone. The chain carries TRBV12-3 or TRBV12-4 and TRBJ2-5; weak D call: TRBD2 (5 bases). The CDR3 extends over 13 amino acids. V was trimmed by 1 base and J by 7 bases, leaving 10 bases between them. The CDR3 nucleotides are TGTGCCAGCAGTTTAGGGACTGGACGGACCCAGTACTTC. This gives the protein CASSLGTGRTQYF.

In its sample, this clone was seen once. The J gene is TRBJ2-5, the V gene TRBV28; 8 bases are shared with TRBD1. The junction had 17 bases not matched to a gene; V was cut back by 1 base and J by 7 bases. The CDR3 totals 18 residues. CDR1 MDHEN and CDR2 SYDVKM come from the germline V gene. Written as DNA, the CDR3 is TGTGCCAGCAGTTTATACGGGACAGGTCAGAAGAGGCTCGGGACCCAGTACTTC. It codes for CASSLYGTGQKRLGTQYF. The full variable domain, with the rest looked up from reference TRBV28 and TRBJ2-5, is DVKVTQSSRYLVKRTGEKVFLECVQDMDHENMFWYRQDPGLGLRLIYFSYDVKMKEKGDIPEGYSVSREKKERFSLILESASTNQTSMYLCASSLYGTGQKRLGTQYFGPGTRLLVL.

CDR3 loop: CASRVEGRSYEQYF. The CDR3 region has the DNA TGTGCCAGCAGAGTAGAGGGCAGATCCTACGAGCAGTACTTC. The rearrangement links TRBV28 to TRBJ2-7, with D perhaps TRBD2 (5 bases). The V end lost 6 bases, the J end lost 1 base, and 13 bases lay between the germline ends. Germline CDR1 is MDHEN and CDR2 is SYDVKM. This CDR3 has 14 amino acids.

This clone was counted between two and nine times. J is TRBJ1-5 and V is TRBV6-6, with D possibly TRBD1 on 6 matching bases. Trimming took off 5 bases at V and 0 bases at J, with 23 bases between the two ends. The length of the CDR3 is 19 residues. Germline loops: CDR1 MNHNY, CDR2 SVGAGI (reference sequence). In DNA form, the CDR3 reads TGTGCCAGCAGTCGCCAAGGGGGGGGCGCGTTGGTTAGCAATCAGCCCCAGCATTTT. Its translation: CASSRQGGGALVSNQPQHF.

This clone was counted a single time. The chain combines TRBV7-2 with TRBJ1-1; 11 bases align to TRBD1. V trimming: 3 bases; J trimming: 6 bases; junction bases outside the gene matches: 9. Germline V CDR1 and CDR2: SGHTA, FQGNSA. The CDR3 length is 16 residues. CDR3 protein: CASSLDSGTGGPEAFF. CDR3 nucleotides: TGTGCCAGCAGCTTGGACTCCGGGACAGGGGGTCCTGAAGCTTTCTTT.

The rearrangement joins TRBV27 to TRBJ2-2; TRBD1 is a possible D gene (6 bases). The CDR3 is made up of 14 amino acids. The V end was cut by 7 bases, the J end by 4 bases, with 13 bases between. CDR1 is MNHEY, CDR2 SMNVEV, per germline (reference sequence). In DNA, the CDR3 is TGTGCCAGCACAGGGGCAGGGGCCACCGGGGAGCTGTTTTTT. This gives the protein CASTGAGATGELFF.

This chain uses TRBV4-2 with TRBJ1-1, with no clear D. Germline loops: CDR1 LGHNA, CDR2 YNFKEQ. The CDR3 is 16 amino acids. The V end was cut by 0 bases, the J end by 1 base, with 12 bases between. CDR3 in amino acids: CASSQDLGGRNTEAFF. The CDR3 nucleotides are TGTGCCAGCAGCCAAGATCTTGGTGGGCGGAACACTGAAGCTTTCTTT.

The V gene is TRBV5-1, the J gene TRBJ2-7; D gene unclear. V was clipped by 0 bases and J by 2 bases, with 9 bases between them. The CDR3 has 14 amino acids. Germline-derived CDR1 and CDR2 are SGHRS and YFSETQ. CDR3 coding DNA: TGCGCCAGCAGCTTGGGACAAAAAACCTACGAGCAGTACTTC. As protein: CASSLGQKTYEQYF. Variable domain in full (rest from reference TRBV5-1 and TRBJ2-7): KAGVTQTPRYLIKTRGQQVTLSCSPISGHRSVSWYQQTPGQGLQFLFEYFSETQRNKGNFPGRFSGRQFSNSRSEMNVSTLELGDSALYLCASSLGQKTYEQYFGPGTRLTVT.